Sequencing of this TCR beta chain was carried out in a study of T cells in tuberculosis. Measured with immunoSEQ multiplex PCR; TCRdb has only the in-frame clones, and not every one. The sample records more than 30,000 clones, approximately 93% being singletons. Material for sequencing was PBMCs. This receptor was taken from a donor aged 10 to 29 with latent tuberculosis or without tuberculosis infection.

This CDR3 is CAWKGDSGNTIYF. CDR3 sequence (DNA): TGTGCCTGGAAGGGGGACTCTGGAAACACCATATATTTT. V usage is TRBV30 and J usage is TRBJ1-3; a weak D match, TRBD1 (6 bases). In germline, CDR1 is GTSNPN, CDR2 SVGIG (reference sequence). There are 13 residues in the CDR3. V lost 4 bases and J lost 0, with 7 bases in between.